This T cell receptor (beta chain) was obtained from a study of cytomegalovirus exposure and HLA in healthy donors (dated by TCRdb to between 2016 and 2019). In terms of the full investigation: An earlier analysis of 587 of the donors reported about 280 Gb of sequence data and 117 million unique TCR beta sequences obtained from about 170 million T cells. Around 320 gigabases of sequencing data and 70 million to 85 million unique TCR sequences were included in an early release covering under 650 HLA-typed donors. Of the 300 to 450 genotyped donors, less than 85% were placed in the genetic ancestry cluster associated with self-reported Caucasian donors. The study aimed to test whether signatures of past pathogen exposure could be identified by cataloging public T cell receptors. The study profiled the T cell repertoires of 666 subjects by immunosequencing and related them to cytomegalovirus serostatus. In addition to the first cohort of 666 subjects, a separate validation cohort of some 120 different subjects was used. The study combined high-throughput TCR immunosequencing, statistical association of individual TCRs with disease status, and machine learning to predict cytomegalovirus infection status. A later analysis re-analyzed previously published TCR beta repertoires from 660 or so donors and added high-resolution HLA genotyping to study TCR occurrence patterns. Rather than drawing on any new phenotypic data, the later analysis identified candidate immune exposures from TCR beta sequences and the way those sequences occurred across donors. In an earlier analysis of roughly 600 of the donors, high-throughput TCR beta sequencing was used to judge whether each TCR beta V gene segment behaved as functional or pseudogenic. Donor age, sex, ethnicity and CMV serostatus were compiled together with the repertoire data. A later genetic analysis used genome-wide SNP genotypes for about 65% of the 666 donors, treating that subset as a discovery cohort. Every repertoire in the discovery cohort had been generated on one and the same sequencing platform. HLA typing included class I and class II loci at four-digit resolution. The number of typed donors differed by locus: roughly 620-640 for A, B, C, DRB1 and DQB1; about 520 for DQA1; about 600 for DPA1; and about 470 for DPB1. About 5 DR-DQ haplotypes were handled as single units for association and clustering, since linkage in the cohort was strong. Among some 400 genotyped donors of the cohort, an average of roughly 230,000 unique TCR beta nucleotide sequences was sequenced per donor, of which 15% to 20% were non-productive.

Germline trimming: 3 bases from V, 4 bases from J; junction bases outside gene matches: 5. From its cysteine to its phenylalanine, the CDR3 spans 14 amino acids. The DNA shown is the 42-base CDR3, in frame from base 1. Sequences LNHDA (CDR1) and SQIVND (CDR2) are obtained from the germline V gene (reference sequence). A note on this clone: Its specific antigen is unknown. It has no much larger one-base neighbor in the sample; base qualities were not kept.

The library was prepared using the immunoSEQ multiplex PCR assay. A mixture of 60 forward primers for TCR Vbeta segments and 13 reverse primers for TCR Jbeta segments was used in the multiplex PCR. The CDR3 region of rearranged TCR beta genes was amplified from genomic DNA with a multiplex PCR assay. On the Illumina HiSeq System, the amplified TCR beta libraries were sequenced as 87-base-pair reads. The authors processed their data as follows. Across the 500 to 750 repertoires, a later analysis counted 75 million to 90 million unique TCR beta chains, approximately 10 million of which were shared by at least two donors. A nearest-neighbor algorithm error-corrected the raw reads and collapsed the reads into unique sequences, merging closely related sequences to remove PCR and sequencing errors. Alignment of CDR3 sequences to IMGT reference sequences was used to assign V, D and J gene segments. For a sequence to be retained, at least a six-nucleotide match to both a V gene segment and a J gene segment was required. A rearrangement counted as productive if the CDR3 had no stop codons and remained in frame with V and J, and every other rearrangement counted as non-productive. Following IMGT convention, CDR3 was defined as the stretch from the second conserved V-encoded cysteine to the conserved J-encoded phenylalanine. The earlier analysis of 587 of the donors excluded any sequence lacking an unambiguous match to a single V gene segment. An earlier analysis of a few hundred of the donors called V segments functional above 56.7% productive rearrangements and segregating when the between-donor standard deviation exceeded 5%. To diagnose cytomegalovirus status from the catalog of TCR beta chain sequences, a statistical classification framework was built. In a later analysis, TCR nucleotide sequences were compared against IMGT/GENE-DB human TR gene sequences so that V and J genes could be assigned. In a later analysis, CDR3 sequences and most-parsimonious VDJ recombination scenarios were assigned using the TCRdist pipeline. In a later analysis, each TCR beta chain was defined by its CDR3 amino acid sequence together with its V-gene family, and reads lacking a unique V-gene family were excluded. In a later analysis, 450 to 600 highly shared, low-generation-probability nucleotide sequences were removed to address suspected cross-contamination and a sequencing artifact. A later analysis calculated a clonal expansion index for each public chain from normalized within-repertoire ranks of inferred template counts. Generation probabilities in a later analysis came from a VDJ recombination model fitted to out-of-frame rearrangements, and those results were checked against IGoR. Hypergeometric tests were used in a later analysis to score TCR-TCR, TCR-HLA and TCR-CMV co-occurrence, with a repertoire-size bias correction applied to the TCR pairs. In a later analysis, false discovery rates were estimated by permuting HLA or CMV assignments 20 times. In a later analysis, co-occurring TCRs were grouped using DBSCAN, and TCRdist sequence similarity was added for clustering within HLA-allele-positive subsets. Co-occurrence clustering excluded repertoires with fewer than 30,000 or more than 120,000 public chains, plus five with anomalous nucleotide sharing. TCRdb mirrors the immuneACCESS table, restricted to in-frame sequences. Some clones are absent from its copies; in checked studies, under half trace to an unresolved V gene, and the reason for the others is unknown. V, J and clone size derive from that table, while D and trimming were established from the DNA sequence. Counted in this sample were 95,000 to 100,000 clones; roughly three quarters of them appeared once. The ten largest clones represent 7.7% of the sample.

General conclusions and limits of the study: Some IMGT-functional V segments, including TRBV6-2 and TRBV6-3, could not be told apart with the 87-base-pair reads, so those segments were excluded. While some public TCRs were present in many individuals, most TCR sequences turned up only very rarely across donors. Only TCR beta chains were sequenced in this cohort, and the absence of alpha or paired-chain data limited detectable features. A further reported finding was that TCR beta sequences accurately predicted the HLA-A and HLA-B alleles for most subjects in the first cohort. The study listed 164 TCR beta chains as associated with cytomegalovirus. An earlier analysis of approximately 540 of the donors showed that most TCR beta V segments appeared in productive rearrangements either about 87% or about 30% of the time, which broadly matched IMGT annotations. According to a later analysis, TCR association rates differed among HLA loci, with DRB1 alleles showing the most associated TCRs and HLA-C alleles showing the fewest. A few of the identified cytomegalovirus-associated TCR beta chains were confirmed in vitro to be specific for cytomegalovirus antigens. The classifier was reported to diagnose cytomegalovirus status with high specificity and sensitivity in both the original and validation cohorts. The earlier analysis of 587 of the donors excluded around 17 rarely observed V segments, including chromosome 9 orphons, because counts were too low. The authors suggested that the approach could potentially be extended to other disease states and immunological phenotypes. According to a later analysis, parvovirus B19, influenza, CMV and Epstein-Barr virus appeared linked to several top co-occurrence clusters. A later analysis found that most CMV-associated TCR beta chains appeared HLA-restricted, with HLA associations seemingly driven largely by CMV exposure. A group of highly shared sequence variants was considered likely to be a technical artifact of the sequencing pipeline. Strong co-occurrence of HLA alleles, especially DR and DQ, made assigning TCR associations to individual alleles difficult. In a later genetic analysis, a missense DCLRE1C variant was associated with V-gene and J-gene trimming of TCR beta chains, and the association was replicated in an independent cohort. Compared with equally common non-associated chains, HLA-associated TCR beta chains in a later analysis were more clonally expanded and had lower generation probabilities. At a false discovery rate of 0.05, a later analysis linked under 20,000 TCR beta sequences to specific HLA alleles. Because some donors lacked HLA typing at each locus, the association tests relied only on the typed subset. Linkage disequilibrium might explain the correlated functional status among segregating V segments, but an unknown experimental factor could not be ruled out. According to a later genetic analysis, donors in an Asian-associated ancestry cluster had fewer N-insertions in productive TCRs than the roughly 700-donor mean. Sequencing depth was assumed to be roughly uniform across donors in the presence/absence analyses, though that assumption may not hold. CMV serostatus was the only immune exposure information available for the cohort.

The cohort comprised some 730 healthy bone marrow donors. At the time of sampling, all cohort members were nominally healthy, though unrecorded immune exposures were likely present. The donor was CMV seronegative and belonged to the group of 352 seronegative cohort members. A peripheral blood sample was collected from each donor, and TCR beta sequencing was performed on peripheral blood mononuclear cells. The Qiagen DNeasy Blood Extraction Kit was used to extract genomic DNA from the blood cell samples. Sequencing was performed on PBMCs. Recombination joined TRBV19 with TRBJ1-1; 7 nucleotides in the junction match TRBD1. The clonotype comes from a female donor in good health and CMV-seronegative. The base sequence is TGTGCCAGTAGTATGGGGCAGGGGGGCACTGAAGCTTTCTTT. This encodes CASSMGQGGTEAFF. Here the CDR3 is joined to the reference TRBV19 and TRBJ1-1 genes, and the full variable domain is: DGGITQSPKYLFRKEGQNVTLSCEQNLNHDAMYWYRQDPGQGLRLIYYSQIVNDFQKGDIAEGYSVSREKKESFPLTVTSAQKNPTAFYLCASSMGQGGTEAFFGQGTRLTVV.